The rows below give T cell receptor beta chains drawn from one sample of a study of regulatory T cells in long-lasting Graves disease. One entry per CDR3 protein results from TCRdb running MiXCR on the multiplex PCR reads. The repertoire holds roughly 530,000 distinct CDR3 sequences, with about 16% as singletons. Another study also made use of these data, one on T cells in Graves' hyperthyroidism and ophthalmopathy.

The sequences come from peripheral blood mononuclear cells (PBMCs), collected at new diagnosis, from a patient treated with antithyroid drugs. Receptors originate from a woman aged 35 to 59 with Graves disease. The CDR3 runs from the conserved cysteine through the conserved F or W. The D gene is left open where the match is weak. Clone size is given for some rows only: seen once, a few or many times, or a class if the clone is expanded.

CDR3nt: TGTGCCAGCAGCTCGGGGGCCCACAATGAGCAGTTCTTC; CDR3aa: CASSSGAHNEQFF; abundance: few; v_gene: TRBV7-9; d_gene: -; j_gene: TRBJ2-1
CDR3nt: TGCAGTGCTAGAGATCTTGGAAGGGCTGAAGCTTTCTTT; CDR3aa: CSARDLGRAEAFF; abundance: few; v_gene: TRBV20-1; d_gene: -; j_gene: TRBJ1-1
CDR3nt: TGTGCCACCAGCAATTATTGGGACAAAGACAATCAGCCCCAGCATTTT; CDR3aa: CATSNYWDKDNQPQHF; abundance: -; v_gene: TRBV15; d_gene: -; j_gene: TRBJ1-5
CDR3nt: TGTGCCAGTAGTGAGCACCTGGGGAGCAATCAGCCCCAGCATTTT; CDR3aa: CASSEHLGSNQPQHF; abundance: few; v_gene: TRBV19; d_gene: -; j_gene: TRBJ1-5
CDR3nt: TGTGCTAGTGGCCTTAGAGCCCGTTCCTTTCTGGATGGCTACACCTTC; CDR3aa: CASGLRARSFLDGYTF; abundance: few; v_gene: TRBV12-5; d_gene: -; j_gene: TRBJ1-2
CDR3nt: TGCGCCAGCAGCCACACGGGGATTGAGGGCTACACCTTC; CDR3aa: CASSHTGIEGYTF; abundance: -; v_gene: TRBV4-1; d_gene: -; j_gene: TRBJ1-2
CDR3nt: TGTGCCAGCAGCCCCTACGGGACAGGGGGCTACGAGCAGTACTTC; CDR3aa: CASSPYGTGGYEQYF; abundance: many; v_gene: TRBV3-1; d_gene: TRBD1; j_gene: TRBJ2-7
CDR3nt: TGCGCCAGCAGCTCTGACAGGGCGTATAGAGGCTACACCTTC; CDR3aa: CASSSDRAYRGYTF; abundance: many; v_gene: TRBV5-1; d_gene: TRBD1; j_gene: TRBJ1-2
CDR3nt: TGTGCCAGCAATGACAGAACTCCTTCCGATGAAGCTTTCTTT; CDR3aa: CASNDRTPSDEAFF; abundance: -; v_gene: TRBV6-1; d_gene: -; j_gene: TRBJ1-1
CDR3nt: TGTGCCACCAGTGATCCCGGGGGACAGGGGAGAGATACGCAGTATTTT; CDR3aa: CATSDPGGQGRDTQYF; abundance: many; v_gene: TRBV24-1; d_gene: TRBD1; j_gene: TRBJ2-3
CDR3nt: TGCAGCGTGTCCGGGACAGCTAGCGATCAGCCCCAGCATTTT; CDR3aa: CSVSGTASDQPQHF; abundance: -; v_gene: TRBV29-1; d_gene: TRBD1; j_gene: TRBJ1-5
CDR3nt: TGTGCCAGCAGTCTCGAGGGACAGGGCCAGTATTTT; CDR3aa: CASSLEGQGQYF; abundance: many; v_gene: TRBV27; d_gene: TRBD1; j_gene: TRBJ2-3
CDR3nt: TGTGCCAGCAGTCACACAGGGTTTCGTAGCAATCAGCCCCAGCATTTT; CDR3aa: CASSHTGFRSNQPQHF; abundance: many; v_gene: TRBV6-1; d_gene: -; j_gene: TRBJ1-5
CDR3nt: TGCGCCAGCAGCAATACCGGGACAGGGGGAGAGACCCAGTACTTC; CDR3aa: CASSNTGTGGETQYF; abundance: -; v_gene: TRBV5-1; d_gene: TRBD1; j_gene: TRBJ2-5
CDR3nt: TGTGCCCGGAGTACGGGGACAGGGGGTAGCACAGATACGCAGTATTTT; CDR3aa: CARSTGTGGSTDTQYF; abundance: -; v_gene: TRBV30; d_gene: TRBD1; j_gene: TRBJ2-3
CDR3nt: TGTGCCAGCGGGCGCCGGGGGGCGGCTGGGAACACTGAAGCTTTCTTT; CDR3aa: CASGRRGAAGNTEAFF; abundance: many; v_gene: TRBV6-1; d_gene: -; j_gene: TRBJ1-1
CDR3nt: TGCAGCGTTGAGAAACAGATGAACACTGAAGCTTTCTTT; CDR3aa: CSVEKQMNTEAFF; abundance: many; v_gene: TRBV29-1; d_gene: -; j_gene: TRBJ1-1
CDR3nt: TGTGCTAGTGGAAACCATCAAACAGGGAGGAATCAGCCCCAGCATTTT; CDR3aa: CASGNHQTGRNQPQHF; abundance: few; v_gene: TRBV12-5; d_gene: -; j_gene: TRBJ1-5
CDR3nt: TGTGCCAGCAGCTTAACGACTAGCGGTAGAAATGAGCAGTTCTTC; CDR3aa: CASSLTTSGRNEQFF; abundance: many; v_gene: TRBV7-3; d_gene: TRBD2; j_gene: TRBJ2-1
CDR3nt: TGTGCCAGCAGTGAACTGGCACTAAACCCTAACTATGGCTACACCTTC; CDR3aa: CASSELALNPNYGYTF; abundance: many; v_gene: TRBV2; d_gene: -; j_gene: TRBJ1-2
CDR3nt: TGTGCCAGCAGCAGCGGACTTACGGACGAGCAGTACTTC; CDR3aa: CASSSGLTDEQYF; abundance: many; v_gene: TRBV7-8; d_gene: -; j_gene: TRBJ2-7
CDR3nt: TGTGCCAGCAGCTTCAAAAGGGGGTCCTCCTACAATGAGCAGTTCTTC; CDR3aa: CASSFKRGSSYNEQFF; abundance: -; v_gene: TRBV7-6; d_gene: -; j_gene: TRBJ2-1
CDR3nt: TGTGCCAGCAGTTACTCGCCAGCGGGGAGCTCCTACGAGCAGTACTTC; CDR3aa: CASSYSPAGSSYEQYF; abundance: few; v_gene: TRBV6-5; d_gene: TRBD2; j_gene: TRBJ2-7
CDR3nt: TGCGCCAGCAGCTTAGGGACAGATGGTTCACCCCTCCACTTT; CDR3aa: CASSLGTDGSPLHF; abundance: few; v_gene: TRBV5-1; d_gene: TRBD1; j_gene: TRBJ1-6
CDR3nt: TGTGCCAGCGGGACCTTAGAGACCCAGTACTTC; CDR3aa: CASGTLETQYF; abundance: many; v_gene: TRBV7-8; d_gene: -; j_gene: TRBJ2-5
CDR3nt: TGTGCCAGCAGTAACAGGGGTCCCTACGAGCAGTACTTC; CDR3aa: CASSNRGPYEQYF; abundance: many; v_gene: TRBV28; d_gene: TRBD1; j_gene: TRBJ2-7
CDR3nt: TGTGCCAGCAGCTCGACTAGCGGGGCACTACCGCCCTACGAGCAGTACTTC; CDR3aa: CASSSTSGALPPYEQYF; abundance: -; v_gene: TRBV7-2; d_gene: TRBD2; j_gene: TRBJ2-7
CDR3nt: TGTGCCAGCAGGGGATCGGGAAACACCATATATTTT; CDR3aa: CASRGSGNTIYF; abundance: many; v_gene: TRBV12-3/TRBV12-4; d_gene: -; j_gene: TRBJ1-3
CDR3nt: TGTGCCAGCTCACTCAACAGGGGGCATTCCCTGAACACTGAAGCTTTCTTT; CDR3aa: CASSLNRGHSLNTEAFF; abundance: few; v_gene: TRBV18; d_gene: TRBD1; j_gene: TRBJ1-1
CDR3nt: TGTGCCAGCAGTGAAGATGGCGCGGGGGGGCCCGGAGATACGCAGTATTTT; CDR3aa: CASSEDGAGGPGDTQYF; abundance: -; v_gene: TRBV6-2/TRBV6-3; d_gene: TRBD2; j_gene: TRBJ2-3
CDR3nt: TGTGCCAGCAGTCTCCCGGCAGGGAGAGAAGCTTTCTTT; CDR3aa: CASSLPAGREAFF; abundance: many; v_gene: TRBV28; d_gene: -; j_gene: TRBJ1-1
CDR3nt: TGTGCCAGCAGTCGGAGACTTAGGTGGGGGACCCAGTACTTC; CDR3aa: CASSRRLRWGTQYF; abundance: few; v_gene: TRBV13; d_gene: -; j_gene: TRBJ2-5
CDR3nt: TGTGCCAGCAGTTACAGACAGGACCGGGGCTACACCTTC; CDR3aa: CASSYRQDRGYTF; abundance: many; v_gene: TRBV6-5; d_gene: -; j_gene: TRBJ1-2
CDR3nt: TGTGCCAGCACCCCTGGCAGGGGGTCTACTGAGCAGTTCTTC; CDR3aa: CASTPGRGSTEQFF; abundance: few; v_gene: TRBV11-3; d_gene: TRBD1; j_gene: TRBJ2-1
CDR3nt: TGTGCCAGCAGTTACCATTTAAAGGGAACAGGGGCCTACGAGCAGTACTTC; CDR3aa: CASSYHLKGTGAYEQYF; abundance: -; v_gene: TRBV6-5; d_gene: TRBD1; j_gene: TRBJ2-7
CDR3nt: TGTGCCAGCCGTGCCTACACCGGGGAGCTGTTTTTT; CDR3aa: CASRAYTGELFF; abundance: many; v_gene: TRBV12-3/TRBV12-4; d_gene: -; j_gene: TRBJ2-2
CDR3nt: TGCAGTGCTAGATACAGCTATGGCTACACCTTC; CDR3aa: CSARYSYGYTF; abundance: -; v_gene: TRBV20-1; d_gene: -; j_gene: TRBJ1-2
CDR3nt: TGTGCCACCGCCGGTGGCAGCTCTGGAAACACCATATATTTT; CDR3aa: CATAGGSSGNTIYF; abundance: once; v_gene: TRBV15; d_gene: -; j_gene: TRBJ1-3
CDR3nt: TGTGCCAGCTCACTAACCCCTAATTTGGCTGAACTGTTTTTT; CDR3aa: CASSLTPNLAELFF; abundance: few; v_gene: TRBV18; d_gene: -; j_gene: TRBJ1-4
CDR3nt: TGTGCCAGCACCCCCCCCGTTGGGGATGGCTACACCTTC; CDR3aa: CASTPPVGDGYTF; abundance: -; v_gene: TRBV3-1; d_gene: -; j_gene: TRBJ1-2
CDR3nt: TGTGCTAGCTGGCCGGGGGGCAGGAGAGGCTACACCTTC; CDR3aa: CASWPGGRRGYTF; abundance: many; v_gene: TRBV12-5; d_gene: -; j_gene: TRBJ1-2
CDR3nt: TGTGCCAGCAGTGAGGAGGGTACGGCTAATCAGCCCCAGCATTTT; CDR3aa: CASSEEGTANQPQHF; abundance: many; v_gene: TRBV2; d_gene: -; j_gene: TRBJ1-5
CDR3nt: TGTGCCAGCAGCTTAATTGACCCCGGGACAATCACTGAAGCTTTCTTT; CDR3aa: CASSLIDPGTITEAFF; abundance: -; v_gene: TRBV7-6; d_gene: -; j_gene: TRBJ1-1
CDR3nt: TGCGCCAGCAGCCAAGAATCAGGGGGCCCACGGGGTGAAAAACTGTTTTTT; CDR3aa: CASSQESGGPRGEKLFF; abundance: -; v_gene: TRBV4-1; d_gene: TRBD1; j_gene: TRBJ1-4
CDR3nt: TGTGCCAGCAGTCCCCCCAGGGGAGAGACAGGAGCCTACGAGCAGTACTTC; CDR3aa: CASSPPRGETGAYEQYF; abundance: many; v_gene: TRBV12-3/TRBV12-4; d_gene: -; j_gene: TRBJ2-7
CDR3nt: TGTGCCAGCTCTGACTCAGGGCTAGCGGGGGGGCCCACCGGGGAGCTGTTTTTT; CDR3aa: CASSDSGLAGGPTGELFF; abundance: many; v_gene: TRBV6-1; d_gene: TRBD2; j_gene: TRBJ2-2
CDR3nt: TGCAGTGCTAGTAAGGCTAGCGGAACCGGGGAGCTGTTTTTT; CDR3aa: CSASKASGTGELFF; abundance: -; v_gene: TRBV20-1; d_gene: TRBD2; j_gene: TRBJ2-2
CDR3nt: TGTGCCAGCAGTTACAGACACCCTTTGAACACTGAAGCTTTCTTT; CDR3aa: CASSYRHPLNTEAFF; abundance: -; v_gene: TRBV6-9; d_gene: -; j_gene: TRBJ1-1
CDR3nt: TGTGCCAGCAGCCCAAAGTCATCGGAGACCCAGTACTTC; CDR3aa: CASSPKSSETQYF; abundance: many; v_gene: TRBV12-3/TRBV12-4; d_gene: -; j_gene: TRBJ2-5
CDR3nt: TGTGCCAGCAGTGGGCCACAGAAGAACACTGAAGCTTTCTTT; CDR3aa: CASSGPQKNTEAFF; abundance: many; v_gene: TRBV2; d_gene: -; j_gene: TRBJ1-1
CDR3nt: TGTGCCAGCAGAAGTTCCGGGACAGGAGGAAAACTGTTTTTT; CDR3aa: CASRSSGTGGKLFF; abundance: -; v_gene: TRBV2; d_gene: TRBD1; j_gene: TRBJ1-4
CDR3nt: TGCGCCAGCAGCCAAGAGAAGGGGTACGGGACAGAGAACACTGAAGCTTTCTTT; CDR3aa: CASSQEKGYGTENTEAFF; abundance: few; v_gene: TRBV4-1; d_gene: TRBD1; j_gene: TRBJ1-1
CDR3nt: TGTGCCAGCTCACCGACTAGGGACGGGCAAGAGACCCAGTACTTC; CDR3aa: CASSPTRDGQETQYF; abundance: few; v_gene: TRBV18; d_gene: -; j_gene: TRBJ2-5
CDR3nt: TGCAGTGCTACTTTGAGCGATCAGGGGAGCACAGATACGCAGTATTTT; CDR3aa: CSATLSDQGSTDTQYF; abundance: many; v_gene: TRBV20-1; d_gene: -; j_gene: TRBJ2-3
CDR3nt: TGCAGCGTTGCGGGATACGGCTATGGCTACACCTTC; CDR3aa: CSVAGYGYGYTF; abundance: -; v_gene: TRBV29-1; d_gene: -; j_gene: TRBJ1-2
CDR3nt: TGTGCCAGCATGACAGGGTCGGGCAATGAGCAGTTCTTC; CDR3aa: CASMTGSGNEQFF; abundance: many; v_gene: TRBV27; d_gene: TRBD1; j_gene: TRBJ2-1
CDR3nt: TGTGCCAGCAGGGGGACAGGGGGCAGGGCAGATACGCAGTATTTT; CDR3aa: CASRGTGGRADTQYF; abundance: few; v_gene: TRBV6-1; d_gene: TRBD1; j_gene: TRBJ2-3
CDR3nt: TGTGCCAGCAGTTCCGGGACGAACGCTGAAGCTTTCTTT; CDR3aa: CASSSGTNAEAFF; abundance: many; v_gene: TRBV7-9; d_gene: -; j_gene: TRBJ1-1
CDR3nt: TGTGCCAGCAGTGTGTATTACCAGTCGCCCCAGCATTTT; CDR3aa: CASSVYYQSPQHF; abundance: few; v_gene: TRBV27; d_gene: -; j_gene: TRBJ1-5
CDR3nt: TGTGCCAGTAGAGCCGTCAGTAATAGCAATCAGCCCCAGCATTTT; CDR3aa: CASRAVSNSNQPQHF; abundance: -; v_gene: TRBV19; d_gene: -; j_gene: TRBJ1-5